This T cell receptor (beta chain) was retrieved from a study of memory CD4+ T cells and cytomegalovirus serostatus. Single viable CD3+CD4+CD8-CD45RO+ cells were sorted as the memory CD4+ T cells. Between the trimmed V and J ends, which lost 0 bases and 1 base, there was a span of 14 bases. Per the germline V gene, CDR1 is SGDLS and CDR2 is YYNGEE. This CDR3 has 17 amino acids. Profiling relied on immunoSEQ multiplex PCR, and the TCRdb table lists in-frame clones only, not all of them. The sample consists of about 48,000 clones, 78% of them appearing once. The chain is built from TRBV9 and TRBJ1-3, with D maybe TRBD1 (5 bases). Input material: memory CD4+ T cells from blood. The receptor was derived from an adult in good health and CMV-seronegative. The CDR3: CASSVVGEGFSGNTIYF. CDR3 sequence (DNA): TGTGCCAGCAGCGTAGTAGGGGAGGGTTTTTCTGGAAACACCATATATTTT. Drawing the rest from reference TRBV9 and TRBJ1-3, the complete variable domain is DSGVTQTPKHLITATGQRVTLRCSPRSGDLSVYWYQQSLDQGLQFLIQYYNGEERAKGNILERFSAQQFPDLHSELNLSSLELGDSALYFCASSVVGEGFSGNTIYFGEGSWLTVV.